Included here is one TCR beta chain sequence, with context. Its target antigen remains unknown. Base qualities were left out, and no much larger clone turns up one base away. Systemically healthy Caucasian individuals from Russia, 39 in total and aged about 6 to 95 years, were included as donors. Around 9.7 milliliters of peripheral blood were collected from each donor into EDTA-treated Vacutainer tubes. Ficoll-Paque density-gradient centrifugation was used to isolate PBMCs, with at least 6 million per sample. Total RNA was extracted from PBMCs with Trizol reagent, with at least 5 micrograms obtained per sample. For every donor, flow cytometry on a PBMC aliquot measured the percentage of naive CD45RAhigh/CD27high T cells. Libraries were built with 5' RACE. The instrument given in TCRdb is Illumina HiSeq 2500. A second PCR of about 6 to 11 cycles was run with a J-beta primer mix and a sample-barcoded 5' primer. Each TCR beta cDNA molecule received a unique molecular identifier from a template-switch 5' adaptor carrying 12 random nucleotides. Each sample yielded at least 2.5 million CDR3-containing paired-end reads. The Mint cDNA synthesis kit, primed by a TRBC-specific oligonucleotide, was used to synthesize first-strand cDNA from all RNA. Following uracil-DNA glycosylase treatment, all cDNA underwent a first 18-cycle PCR with the universal primers M1SS and BC2_uni_R. On the study's bioinformatics: Normalization of each sample was performed by random selection of 1 million high-quality reads, each carrying a distinct molecular identifier. Instead of being binned into consensus sequences, reads with shared molecular identifiers were discarded. MiTCR, set to a Q25 quality threshold and the strictest error-elimination algorithm, was used for CDR3 identification, clonotype clustering and error correction. A nonparametric unseen species model with Euler transformation was used to estimate a lower bound on total TCR beta diversity. In-frame beta chains were kept once TCRdb had trimmed the public reads at Q25 with fastp and called clones with MiXCR. Each entry merges the rows of one CDR3 protein and shows their most common DNA and genes. TCRdb, rather than the study authors, made the V and J calls. The sample table holds more than 1.4 million distinct CDR3 sequences, of which 42% were seen once. The ten largest clones capture 7% to 9.5% of the sample.

The data belong to a study of blood T cells in healthy people across ages (dated by TCRdb to 2014 to 2015). About the full investigation: In model experiments, template switching captured about one uniquely barcoded TCR beta cDNA molecule for every two T cells. Two additional independent replicas of 1 million unique cDNA reads from the same blood draw were analyzed for two donors (one aged 18 to 30 and one aged 80 or older). Age-related changes in TCR beta repertoire diversity were measured in the study by deep sequencing normalized with unique cDNA molecular identifiers. The donors were split into four age groups: young (average 16 years), middle-aged (more than 35), aged (more than 60) and long-lived (approximately 80). To avoid experimental bias, donors of different ages were randomly spread across the sequencing lanes. The full study reports these points: Because the CMV infection status of the donors was unknown, age-related changes in expanded clonotypes may potentially have been confounded. Compared with the aged group, the long-lived group had more naive CD4+ T cells, fewer expanded clones and increased TCR diversity, a pattern suggesting age selection. Estimates of total diversity from one million sequenced T cells were regarded as lower bounds and underestimates. Observed TCR beta diversity per million T cells fell roughly linearly with age, and a significant reduction was already apparent by age around 44. A strong correlation was found between observed TCR beta diversity and the percentage of naive T cells measured by flow cytometry. Bulk unsorted PBMC profiling prevented conclusive comparison of naive and antigen-experienced compartments.

CDR1 and CDR2 (SGHTA, FQGNSA) derive from the germline V gene. The cysteine opens and the phenylalanine closes a CDR3 of 14 amino acids. Just CDR3 DNA is preserved here, 42 bases in frame from base 1. The junction carries 7 bases between V and J, which are trimmed by 1 base and 3 bases respectively. This clonotype originated in a woman younger than 30 in good health. Sequenced material: blood. The V gene is TRBV7-2 and the J gene is TRBJ2-1, with an unclear D gene assignment. The CDR3 region reads CASSLGSIYNEQFF. In nucleotides, the sequence is TGTGCCAGCAGCTTAGGCTCAATCTACAATGAGCAGTTCTTC.